This T cell receptor beta chain derives from a study of T cells in Graves' hyperthyroidism and ophthalmopathy. Turning to the study itself: The initial diagnosis was the point when peripheral blood was collected, ahead of any treatment. General study results and limits: Classification by a 13 V-J model distinguished ophthalmopathy from stable hyperthyroidism.

The source material, RNA transcripts, was used to amplify TCR beta CDR3 regions. TCR CDR3 underwent first-round RT-PCR with the HTBI primer set. One entry per CDR3 protein results from TCRdb running MiXCR on the multiplex PCR reads. The sample lists roughly 350,000 distinct CDR3 sequences; about 15% were seen once. This clonotype was detected many times. Antigen specificity is unknown. The study included ophthalmopathy patients with Clinical Activity Score at least 3, NOSPECS grade at least 4 and duration under 3 months. The PBMCs were sourced from fresh peripheral blood (about 10 ml). This receptor was taken from a woman aged 30 to 39 with Graves' ophthalmopathy. Sequenced sample: blood.

The CDR3 loop reads CASRRRDTVNTEAFF. The CDR3 nucleotides are TGTGCCAGCCGCAGGCGGGACACGGTGAACACTGAAGCTTTCTTT. This chain links TRBV2 with TRBJ1-1; TRBD1 might be the D (6 bases). There are 15 residues in the CDR3. From germline, CDR1 is SNHLY and CDR2 FYNNEI. V lost 8 bases and J lost 0, with 16 bases in between.